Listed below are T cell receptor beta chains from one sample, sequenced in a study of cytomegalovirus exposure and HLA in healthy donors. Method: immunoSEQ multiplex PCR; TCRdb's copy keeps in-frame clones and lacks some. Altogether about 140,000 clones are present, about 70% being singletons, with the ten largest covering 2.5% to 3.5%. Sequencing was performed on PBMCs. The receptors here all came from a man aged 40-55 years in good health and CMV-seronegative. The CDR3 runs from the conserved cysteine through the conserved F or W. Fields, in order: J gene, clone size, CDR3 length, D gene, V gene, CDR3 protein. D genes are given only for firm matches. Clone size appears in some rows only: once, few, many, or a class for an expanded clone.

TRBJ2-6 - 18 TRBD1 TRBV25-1 CASSDWGQGTSGANVLTF
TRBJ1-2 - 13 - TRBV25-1 CASSESGVFSYTF
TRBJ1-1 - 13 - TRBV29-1 CSTLVVLNTEAFF
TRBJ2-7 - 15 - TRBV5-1 CASSLGFRAPYEQYF
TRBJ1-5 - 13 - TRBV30 CALTTAFHQPQHF
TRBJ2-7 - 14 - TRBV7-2 CASTTRGDADEQYF
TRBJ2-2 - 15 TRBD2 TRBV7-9 CASGRGDTATGELFF
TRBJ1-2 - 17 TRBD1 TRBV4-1 CASSQEHSGQGAYGYTF
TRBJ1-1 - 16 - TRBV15 CATSRAPFRGATEAFF
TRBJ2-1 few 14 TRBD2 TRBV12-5 CASALTSGSNEQFF
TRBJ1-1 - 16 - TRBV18 CASSPFSGRTNTEAFF
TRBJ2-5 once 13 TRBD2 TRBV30 CAWSVGGKETQYF
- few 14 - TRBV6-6 CASSPDRGTSEQYF
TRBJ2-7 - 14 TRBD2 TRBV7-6 CASSVGLAGDEQYF
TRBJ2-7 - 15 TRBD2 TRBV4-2 CASSQDPTSGYEQYF
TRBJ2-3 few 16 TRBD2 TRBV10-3 CAISDPLAGGQDTQYF
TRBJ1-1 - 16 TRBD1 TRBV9 CASSALRGPADTEAFF
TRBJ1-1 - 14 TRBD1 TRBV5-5 CASSIGQGRTEAFF
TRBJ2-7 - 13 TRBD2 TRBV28 CASIAGGFHEQYF
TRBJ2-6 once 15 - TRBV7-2 CASSFTSSGANVLTF
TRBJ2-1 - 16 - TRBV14 CASSQDLAGGYNEQFF
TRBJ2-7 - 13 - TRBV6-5 CASSLQGPHEQYF
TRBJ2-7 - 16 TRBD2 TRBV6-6 CASSYPTGTSFYEQYF
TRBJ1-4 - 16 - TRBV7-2 CASSLSGGGTNEKLFF
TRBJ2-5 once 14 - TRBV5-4 CASSAGTAWETQYF
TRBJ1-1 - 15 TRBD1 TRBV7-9 CASSLLVQGGTEAFF
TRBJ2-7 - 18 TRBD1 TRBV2 CASKVDTGGPGAAKEQYF
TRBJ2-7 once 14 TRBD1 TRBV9 CASSPTGQGYEQYF
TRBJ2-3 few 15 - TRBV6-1 CASSGNRVGTDTQYF
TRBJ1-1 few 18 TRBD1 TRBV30 CAWRGRREGALGYTEAFF
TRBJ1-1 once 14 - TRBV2 CASSWMESNTEAFF
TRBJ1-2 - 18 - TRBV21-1 CASSKVVRGGGANYGYTF
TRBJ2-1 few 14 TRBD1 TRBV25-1 CASSSPDRWNEQFF
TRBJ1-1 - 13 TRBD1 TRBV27 CASSDRGNTEAFF
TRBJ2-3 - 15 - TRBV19 CASSLGGGPLHTQYF